The rows below give T cell receptor beta chains drawn from one sample of a study of T cell repertoires in ileal Crohn's disease. The repertoire was sequenced with immunoSEQ multiplex PCR; TCRdb's copy has only in-frame clones and lacks some. The repertoire holds 15,000 to 20,000 clones, about 93% seen once, with roughly 3.4% in the top ten. Sample: ileal tissue. These receptors came from an adult with Crohn's disease. The CDR3 runs from the conserved cysteine through the conserved F or W. D genes are given only for firm matches. Clone size appears in some rows only: once, few, many, or a class for an expanded clone.

cdr3_aa,cdr3_nt,d_call,cdr3_length,clone_size,v_call,j_call
CASSPKGGASTDTQYF,TGTGCCAGCAGTCCAAAGGGCGGGGCGAGCACAGATACGCAGTATTTT,.,16,.,TRBV6-4,TRBJ2-3
CASSFNRATEAFF,TGTGCCAGCAGTTTTAACAGGGCCACTGAAGCTTTCTTT,.,13,.,TRBV6-5,TRBJ1-1
CASRRLAGGLIDTQYF,TGTGCCAGCAGAAGGCTAGCGGGGGGGCTTATAGATACGCAGTATTTT,TRBD2,16,.,TRBV27,TRBJ2-3
CASSSPGQGSYEQYF,TGTGCCAGCAGCTCCCCGGGACAGGGCTCCTACGAGCAGTACTTC,TRBD1,15,.,TRBV7-9,TRBJ2-7
CASSTQGRNQPQHF,TGTGCCAGCAGTACTCAGGGGCGTAATCAGCCCCAGCATTTT,.,14,.,TRBV2,TRBJ1-5
CASSGRGDTDTQYF,TGTGCCAGTAGTGGGCGGGGGGACACAGATACGCAGTATTTT,TRBD2,14,.,TRBV19,TRBJ2-3
CASSQDSGGVNEQFF,TGCGCCAGCAGCCAGGATAGCGGGGGGGTGAATGAGCAGTTCTTC,TRBD2,15,.,TRBV4-3,TRBJ2-1
CASSYSTGSPYGYTF,TGTGCCAGCAGTTACTCGACAGGGTCGCCCTATGGCTACACCTTC,TRBD1,15,.,TRBV6-5,TRBJ1-2
CATTGIVNGYTF,TGTGCCACTACAGGGATCGTTAATGGCTACACCTTC,.,12,few,TRBV10-3,TRBJ1-2
CASSELVAGGPHSYNEQFF,TGTGCCAGCAGTGAATTGGTAGCGGGGGGGCCCCACTCCTACAATGAGCAGTTCTTC,TRBD2,19,.,TRBV6-1,TRBJ2-1
CASSPRTSGGGTYNEQFF,TGTGCCAGCAGCCCTCGGACTAGCGGGGGGGGAACCTACAATGAGCAGTTCTTC,TRBD2,18,.,TRBV7-2,TRBJ2-1
CASSDDSSGANVLTF,TGTGCCAGCAGTGACGACAGCTCTGGGGCCAACGTCCTGACTTTC,.,15,.,TRBV6-4,TRBJ2-6
CASSPFGVANYGYTF,TGTGCCAGCAGCCCGTTCGGGGTAGCTAACTATGGCTACACCTTC,.,15,few,TRBV5-6,TRBJ1-2
CASSSSPNQETQYF,TGTGCCAGCAGCTCAAGCCCGAATCAAGAGACCCAGTACTTC,.,14,once,TRBV25-1,TRBJ2-5
CASGRGLSSYNEQFF,TGTGCCAGTGGCCGGGGGTTAAGCTCCTACAATGAGCAGTTCTTC,.,15,.,TRBV19,TRBJ2-1
CASRQDTEAFF,TGTGCCAGTAGACAAGACACTGAAGCTTTCTTT,.,11,.,TRBV19,TRBJ1-1
CASSQDRGQGNSPLHF,TGCGCCAGCAGCCAAGATCGGGGACAGGGAAATTCACCCCTCCACTTT,TRBD1,16,.,TRBV4-3,TRBJ1-6
CASSRVRRGNQPQHF,TGTGCCAGTAGTAGGGTCAGACGGGGCAATCAGCCCCAGCATTTT,.,15,.,TRBV19,TRBJ1-5
CASSLGGQGANEQYF,TGCGCCAGCAGCTTGGGAGGACAGGGGGCTAACGAGCAGTACTTC,TRBD1,15,.,TRBV5-1,TRBJ2-7
CASSAPGDYNEQFF,TGTGCCAGCAGTGCCCCGGGGGACTACAATGAGCAGTTCTTC,.,14,once,TRBV6-1,TRBJ2-1
CASSSGINQPQHF,TGTGCCAGCAGCTCCGGGATCAATCAGCCCCAGCATTTT,.,13,once,TRBV7-3,TRBJ1-5
CASSLWRSYEQYF,TGTGCCAGCAGCCTTTGGAGATCCTACGAGCAGTACTTC,.,13,.,TRBV5-4,TRBJ2-7
CASSGGPGTTDTQYF,TGTGCCAGCAGTGGGGGGCCGGGCACCACAGATACGCAGTATTTT,.,15,.,TRBV2,TRBJ2-3
CASSHAGTRSTDTQYF,TGCGCCAGCAGCCACGCCGGGACTCGCAGCACAGATACGCAGTATTTT,.,16,.,TRBV4-1,TRBJ2-3
CASSLDLAGMNEQFF,TGTGCCAGCAGTTTAGATCTAGCGGGGATGAATGAGCAGTTCTTC,TRBD2,15,.,TRBV27,TRBJ2-1
CASSLAPGQGYEQYF,TGTGCCAGCAGCTTAGCCCCGGGACAGGGTTACGAGCAGTACTTC,TRBD1,15,.,TRBV7-8,TRBJ2-7
CGARVSTVGTEAFF,TGTGGGGCGAGGGTGAGCACGGTGGGCACTGAAGCTTTCTTT,.,14,.,TRBV30,TRBJ1-1
CASGDFSKETQYF,TGTGCCAGTGGGGACTTCTCCAAAGAGACCCAGTACTTC,.,13,.,TRBV19,TRBJ2-5
CASRQGENNEQFF,TGCGCCAGCAGGCAGGGCGAAAACAATGAGCAGTTCTTC,.,13,.,TRBV10-2,TRBJ2-1
CASKAVYYEQYF,TGTGCCAGCAAGGCGGTTTACTACGAGCAGTACTTC,.,12,.,TRBV2,TRBJ2-7
CASRGGETQYF,TGTGCCAGCAGGGGGGGGGAGACCCAGTACTTC,TRBD2,11,.,TRBV6-5,TRBJ2-5
CASSPYPATGFGETQYF,TGTGCCAGCAGTCCTTACCCCGCGACAGGGTTTGGAGAGACCCAGTACTTC,TRBD1,17,.,TRBV28,TRBJ2-5
CASSYRGEQFF,TGTGCCAGCAGTTACAGGGGTGAGCAGTTCTTC,TRBD1,11,.,TRBV27,TRBJ2-1
CASSETQGAVEKLFF,TGTGCCAGCAGCGAGACACAGGGGGCGGTTGAAAAACTGTTTTTT,TRBD1,15,.,TRBV7-2,TRBJ1-4
CASMGERSAFF,TGTGCCAGCATGGGAGAGCGTTCTGCTTTCTTT,.,11,.,TRBV6-5,TRBJ1-1
CASSRQVGDRNTF,TGTGCCAGCAGCCGGCAGGTAGGGGACAGGAATACCTTC,TRBD1,13,.,TRBV27,TRBJ2-7
CASSELPRDIYNEQFF,TGTGCCAGCAGTGAACTTCCCAGGGACATATACAATGAGCAGTTCTTC,.,16,.,TRBV2,TRBJ2-1
CSVIGLASREYEQYF,TGCAGCGTTATAGGACTAGCAAGTAGGGAGTACGAGCAGTACTTC,TRBD2,15,.,TRBV29-1,TRBJ2-7
CASSLAATYEQYF,TGTGCCAGCAGCTTAGCTGCGACCTACGAGCAGTACTTC,.,13,.,TRBV7-2,TRBJ2-7
CASSVAEASYNEQFF,TGTGCCAGCAGCGTAGCTGAAGCCTCCTACAATGAGCAGTTCTTC,.,15,.,TRBV9,TRBJ2-1
CASLGGGGRGTEAFF,TGTGCCAGCTTGGGGGGGGGAGGAAGAGGCACTGAAGCTTTCTTT,.,15,.,TRBV7-9,TRBJ1-1
CASSEFSAMQETQYF,TGTGCCAGCAGCGAATTTAGCGCGATGCAAGAGACCCAGTACTTC,.,15,.,TRBV5-5,TRBJ2-5
CAWSAIRDSEKLFF,TGTGCCTGGAGTGCTATCAGGGACAGTGAAAAACTGTTTTTT,TRBD1,14,once,TRBV30,TRBJ1-4
CASSLERGEYNEQFF,TGCGCCAGCAGCTTAGAACGGGGGGAGTACAATGAGCAGTTCTTC,TRBD2,15,.,TRBV5-1,TRBJ2-1
CASSQVGTGDGYTF,TGCGCCAGCAGCCAAGTTGGGACAGGGGACGGCTACACCTTC,TRBD1,14,.,TRBV4-1,TRBJ1-2
CASSDLGGDTQYF,TGTGCCAGCAGTGACCTGGGAGGGGATACGCAGTATTTT,TRBD2,13,.,TRBV6-1,TRBJ2-3
CSVEEYSSYEQYF,TGCAGCGTTGAAGAGTACAGTTCCTACGAGCAGTACTTC,.,13,.,TRBV29-1,TRBJ2-7
CAWSVGGETQYF,TGTGCCTGGAGTGTAGGCGGGGAGACCCAGTACTTC,.,12,.,TRBV30,TRBJ2-5
CASSLDEIGYTF,TGTGCCAGCAGCTTAGATGAGATTGGCTACACCTTC,.,12,once,TRBV7-2,TRBJ1-2
CATSGQGGQETQYF,TGTGCCACCTCGGGACAGGGAGGACAAGAGACCCAGTACTTC,TRBD1,14,.,TRBV6-6,TRBJ2-5
CASSQGSGEAYEQYF,TGCGCCAGCAGCCAAGGGAGCGGGGAAGCCTACGAGCAGTACTTC,TRBD2,15,.,TRBV4-1,TRBJ2-7
CASSPRQGYQETQYF,TGTGCCAGCAGTCCACGACAGGGGTACCAAGAGACCCAGTACTTC,TRBD1,15,.,TRBV2,TRBJ2-5
CASSESGSAGLGRTDTQYF,TGTGCCAGCAGTGAGAGCGGGTCTGCAGGGCTTGGACGCACAGATACGCAGTATTTT,.,19,.,TRBV6-1,TRBJ2-3
CSVVVRANTGELFF,TGCAGCGTTGTCGTGAGGGCGAACACCGGGGAGCTGTTTTTT,.,14,.,TRBV29-1,TRBJ2-2
CASSEGGGVNTIYF,TGTGCCAGCAGTGAGGGCGGGGGAGTGAACACCATATATTTT,.,14,.,TRBV6-1,TRBJ1-3